The 29 T cell receptor beta chains below were found in one sample sequenced in a study of T cells in Graves' hyperthyroidism and ophthalmopathy. Regions amplified from RNA transcripts were the TCR beta CDR3 regions. HTBI primers were the set used in a first-round RT-PCR of the TCR CDR3. MiXCR was run by TCRdb on the multiplex PCR reads, yielding one entry per CDR3 protein. The sample holds about 360,000 distinct CDR3 sequences, roughly an eighth seen once. Source material: blood. The source of these receptors is a woman under 30 with Graves' hyperthyroidism.

This clonotype was recorded many times. The chain recombines TRBV12-3 or TRBV12-4 with TRBJ2-7, with 7 nucleotides matching TRBD2. Losses at the gene ends were 4 bases for V and 3 bases for J; bases not matched to a gene: 6. CDR3 length: 14 amino acids. Here the CDR3 reads CASSSPSGNYEQYF. In DNA, the CDR3 is TGTGCCAGCAGTTCTCCTAGCGGAAACTACGAGCAGTACTTC.

This clonotype was seen only a few times. The chain's CDR3 is CASTGTHLGAGNTIYF. The CDR3 DNA reads TGTGCCAGTACGGGCACCCACTTAGGAGCTGGAAACACCATATATTTT. This chain joins TRBV19 and TRBJ1-3; the D is unclear. This CDR3 has 16 amino acids. Per the germline V gene, CDR1 is LNHDA and CDR2 is SQIVND (reference sequence). Trimming removed 7 bases at V and 2 bases at J, with 18 bases between.

Points on this clonotype: The conserved closing phenylalanine or tryptophan is absent in this CDR3, likely reflecting a read error. V usage is TRBV4-1 and J usage is TRBJ2-3; 10 nucleotides match TRBD2. Germline CDR1 and CDR2: MGHRA and YSYEKL. The CDR3 spans 18 residues. Losses at the gene ends were 1 base for V and 1 base for J; bases not matched to a gene: 8. The chain's CDR3 is CASSQGGKGTSGTDTQYL. The CDR3 coding sequence is TGCGCCAGCAGCCAAGGGGGTAAAGGGACTAGCGGCACAGATACGCAGTATCTT.

This clonotype appeared many times. The chain couples TRBV6-1 to TRBJ1-2; 8 nucleotides line up with TRBD1. J gave up 9 bases and V 6 bases, and 6 bases lay outside the gene matches. Germline lookup yields CDR1 MNHNS and CDR2 SASEGT. This CDR3 spans 12 amino acids. The CDR3 loop reads CASSQGAGSYTF. The CDR3 DNA sequence: TGTGCCAGCAGCCAGGGGGCGGGGAGCTACACCTTC.

The sample holds many counts of this clonotype. The V and J genes are TRBV7-3 and TRBJ1-1; D remains ambiguous. Germline V gene lookup returns CDR1 SGHTA and CDR2 FQGTGA. Trimming took off 5 bases at V and 6 bases at J, with 16 bases between the two ends. The length of the CDR3 is 14 residues. The CDR3 nucleotides read TGTGCCAGCAGCCCCTCCGCCCACGGCCCTGAAGCTTTCTTT. Translating it yields CASSPSAHGPEAFF.

The table lists this clonotype with many counts. The chain has TRBV20-1 and TRBJ2-7; possibly TRBD2 for D (6 bases). The CDR3 sequence is 14 residues long. V lost 0 bases to trimming and J lost 1 base, with 10 bases between them. Germline CDR1 is DFQATT and CDR2 is SNEGSKA (reference sequence). The CDR3 is CSAREAGKSYEQYF. The CDR3 nucleotides read TGCAGTGCTAGAGAGGCGGGAAAATCCTACGAGCAGTACTTC.

This chain uses TRBV27 with TRBJ2-2; TRBD2 matches 7 bases. Germline values: CDR1 MNHEY, CDR2 SMNVEV (reference sequence). The CDR3 has 14 amino acids. With V trimmed by 6 bases and J by 6 bases, 7 bases remained unmatched. CDR3 protein: CASSDGRLAGELFF. The CDR3 DNA reads TGTGCCAGCAGCGACGGGAGGTTGGCCGGGGAGCTGTTTTTT.

This clonotype was observed many times. The V and J genes are TRBV5-1 and TRBJ1-2; no definite D call. Trimming left V 4 bases short and J 3 bases short, with 10 bases between. The CDR3 extends over 13 amino acids. The V gene's germline CDR1 is SGHRS and CDR2 YFSETQ. The CDR3 protein is CASSSDGDYGYTF. The CDR3 DNA reads TGCGCCAGCAGCAGCGACGGAGACTATGGCTACACCTTC.

This clonotype was picked up many times. J is TRBJ1-5 and V is TRBV28; no clear D. Germline lookup yields CDR1 MDHEN and CDR2 SYDVKM. Trimming cost V 1 base and J 6 bases, with 4 bases left between them. The CDR3 extends over 12 amino acids. The CDR3 loop is CASSLSVQPQHF. The CDR3 nucleotides are TGTGCCAGCAGTTTATCGGTTCAGCCCCAGCATTTT.

This clonotype has ten or more counts. This rearrangement joins TRBV28 to TRBJ2-7; the match to TRBD1 covers 7 bases. The CDR3 loop spans 15 amino acids. V trimming: 8 bases; J trimming: 5 bases; junction bases outside the gene matches: 15. In germline, CDR1 is MDHEN, CDR2 SYDVKM. In nucleotides, the CDR3 is TGTGCCAGCCTTCCACAGGGGCTATCGGAGGACGAGCAGTACTTC. As protein: CASLPQGLSEDEQYF.

Ten or more counts support this clonotype. The chain is built from TRBV5-1 and TRBJ2-1, with 14 bases lining up with TRBD2. The CDR3 is made up of 17 amino acids. The germline gives CDR1 SGHRS, CDR2 YFSETQ. Germline trimming cut 4 bases from V and 5 bases from J; bases unmatched to any gene: 8. CDR3 DNA: TGCGCCAGCAGCCTCAGACTAGCGGGAGGGCCGGACAATGAGCAGTTCTTC. It is translated as CASSLRLAGGPDNEQFF.

The chain links TRBV4-1 to TRBJ1-6, with D unclear. This CDR3 comprises 16 residues. The V end was cut by 0 bases, the J end by 2 bases, with 8 bases between. The V gene's germline CDR1 is MGHRA and CDR2 YSYEKL. This chain's CDR3 is CASSQESGTYNSPLHF. The CDR3 DNA follows: TGCGCCAGCAGCCAAGAATCCGGGACCTATAATTCACCCCTCCACTTT.

This clonotype was found a few times. The chain joins TRBV6-5 to TRBJ1-6; 8 nucleotides match TRBD1. The V gene's germline CDR1 is MNHEY and CDR2 SVGAGI. V shed 2 bases and J 5 bases; nucleotides not matched to a gene: 14. The CDR3 loop spans 19 amino acids. CDR3 bases: TGTGCCAGCAGTTACCGGACAGGGACAGCCGATATGGATAATTCACCCCTCCACTTT. This gives the protein CASSYRTGTADMDNSPLHF.

The V gene is TRBV20-1, the J gene TRBJ2-7; D may be TRBD2 (5 bases). V was pared by 7 bases and J by 4 bases, with 17 bases between. This CDR3 has 13 amino acids. Per the germline V gene, CDR1 is DFQATT and CDR2 is SNEGSKA (reference sequence). The CDR3 nucleotides read TGCAGTGTCACTCTCGGCACGGGATACGAGCAGTACTTC. This translates into CSVTLGTGYEQYF.

J is TRBJ1-5 and V is TRBV7-2, with no clear D. This CDR3 comprises 16 residues. Germline CDR1 and CDR2: SGHTA and FQGNSA. V lost 0 bases, J lost 6 bases, and 15 bases lay in between. Here the CDR3 reads CASSLAGMGGVQPQHF. In nucleotides, the CDR3 is TGTGCCAGCAGCTTAGCGGGGATGGGTGGGGTTCAGCCCCAGCATTTT.

This clonotype was counted at least ten times. The rearrangement links TRBV7-2 to TRBJ2-5, with TRBD2 matching over 9 bases. V shed 0 bases, J shed 5 bases, and the junction held 7 bases outside the gene matches. The CDR3 covers 16 residues. The germline V gene has CDR1 SGHTA and CDR2 FQGNSA. In DNA, the CDR3 is TGTGCCAGCAGCTTAGCGGGGGGACTAGCATGGGAGACCCAGTACTTC. Translation gives CASSLAGGLAWETQYF. Looking up the rest from reference TRBV7-2 and TRBJ2-5 gives the full variable domain: GAGVSQSPSNKVTEKGKDVELRCDPISGHTALYWYRQSLGQGLEFLIYFQGNSAPDKSGLPSDRFSAERTGGSVSTLTIQRTQQEDSAVYLCASSLAGGLAWETQYFGPGTRLLVL.

This clonotype came up many times. The chain is built from TRBV4-1 and TRBJ1-1; weak D call: TRBD1 (6 bases). Trimming took off 4 bases at V and 8 bases at J, with 17 bases between the two ends. The CDR3 runs 14 residues. Germline V gene sequence: CDR1 MGHRA, CDR2 YSYEKL. The CDR3 DNA is TGCGCCAGCAGCCCCGCCAACAGGGAAGTGGAAGCTTTCTTT. This codes for CASSPANREVEAFF.

The chain is built from TRBV20-1 and TRBJ2-1; D is perhaps TRBD2 (6 bases). Trimming removed 6 bases from V and 0 bases from J, with 18 bases in between. The length of the CDR3 is 16 residues. CDR1 and CDR2 (germline): DFQATT, SNEGSKA (reference sequence). DNA for the CDR3: TGCAGTGCGGCTAATAGCGGCCCGGGCTCCTACAATGAGCAGTTCTTC. Protein sequence: CSAANSGPGSYNEQFF.

This clonotype showed up many times. The chain uses TRBV12-3 or TRBV12-4 and TRBJ1-2, with D possibly TRBD1 on 5 matching bases. CDR3 length: 13 residues. V was cut by 5 bases and J by 7 bases, with 14 bases left in between. The CDR3 DNA is TGTGCCAGCAGTCTGAGGACAAGGGTTGGCTACACCTTC. Translation gives CASSLRTRVGYTF.

This clonotype has a count of ten or more. V gene TRBV2 combines with J gene TRBJ2-1; D unclear. CDR1 and CDR2 from the germline V gene are SNHLY and FYNNEI. Trimming pared 4 bases from V and 0 bases from J, leaving 7 bases between. The CDR3 covers 14 residues. As DNA, the CDR3 is TGTGCCAGCAGTGTGGAGAGCTCCTACAATGAGCAGTTCTTC. Amino acids: CASSVESSYNEQFF.

The chain couples TRBV6-2 or TRBV6-3 to TRBJ1-3; D unclear. Looked up from germline, CDR1 is MNHEY and CDR2 is SVGEGT. The CDR3 is made up of 16 amino acids. Trimming shortened V by 6 bases and J by 2 bases, and 17 bases separated the two germline ends. DNA for the CDR3: TGTGCCAGCAGAGATCCGGGCCCGCAAACTGGAAACACCATATATTTT. This encodes CASRDPGPQTGNTIYF.

Only a few counts were recorded for this clonotype. The chain joins TRBV27 to TRBJ1-5; the D is unclear. The CDR3 is 13 amino acids. The germline V gene encodes CDR1 MNHEY and CDR2 SMNVEV (reference sequence). V shed 6 bases and J shed 5 bases, with 11 bases lying between them. CDR3 bases: TGTGCCAGCAGCCTCTCCCGGGATCAGCCCCAGCATTTT. This gives the protein CASSLSRDQPQHF.

J is TRBJ1-5 and V is TRBV20-1, with a tentative D call TRBD1 (5 bases). The germline V gene has CDR1 DFQATT and CDR2 SNEGSKA (reference sequence). CDR3 length: 10 amino acids. V lost 5 bases and J lost 6, with 5 bases in between. The CDR3 spells CSAQGQPQHF. DNA for the CDR3: TGCAGTGCTCAGGGTCAGCCCCAGCATTTT.

This clonotype was detected many times. V usage is TRBV5-1 and J usage is TRBJ1-1; D ambiguous. Germline assignment: CDR1 SGHRS and CDR2 YFSETQ. The CDR3 is 15 amino acids. V was pared by 0 bases and J by 7 bases, with 16 bases between. In nucleotides, the CDR3 is TGCGCCAGCAGCTTGGAGCACCACCTCCGTGTTGAAGCTTTCTTT. It translates to CASSLEHHLRVEAFF.

This clonotype was observed at least ten times. J is TRBJ2-7 and V is TRBV18, with D tentatively TRBD2 (5 bases). V was shortened by 3 bases and J by 1 base, with 7 bases between the two germline ends. This CDR3 contains 13 residues. Looked up from germline, CDR1 is KGHSH and CDR2 is LQKENI. CDR3: CASSPTGSYEQYF. As DNA, the CDR3 is TGTGCCAGCTCACCGACGGGGTCCTACGAGCAGTACTTC.

In its sample, this clonotype was seen many times. This sequence joins TRBV7-8 and TRBJ1-1, with D possibly TRBD1 on 5 matching bases. The length of the CDR3 is 15 residues. Germline V gives CDR1 SGHVS, CDR2 FQNEAQ. Between the trimmed V and J ends, which lost 5 bases and 7 bases, there was a span of 20 bases. The CDR3: CASSRGGLGEGEAFF. CDR3 nucleotides: TGTGCCAGCAGCCGCGGGGGTCTGGGGGAAGGTGAAGCTTTCTTT.

This clonotype was picked up many times. The chain has TRBV2 and TRBJ1-1; 7 bases align to TRBD1. This CDR3 is 14 amino acids long. The ends lost 4 bases at V and 4 bases at J; junction bases unmatched: 6. Germline CDR1 SNHLY, CDR2 FYNNEI. CDR3 DNA sequence: TGTGCCAGCAGTGTAGAACGACAGGGCACTGAAGCTTTCTTT. Translation gives CASSVERQGTEAFF.

Many counts were recorded for this clonotype. The chain couples TRBV28 to TRBJ2-7; a possible D gene is TRBD1 (7 bases). The CDR3 runs 15 residues. The germline CDR1 and CDR2 sequences are MDHEN and SYDVKM. Between the trimmed V and J ends, which lost 5 bases and 5 bases, there was a span of 19 bases. CDR3 sequence (DNA): TGTGCCAGCAGTCCCCGACAGGGTTGGAGGGACGAGCAGTACTTC. As protein: CASSPRQGWRDEQYF.

The chain couples TRBV2 to TRBJ2-2; tentative D call: TRBD1 (6 bases). Germline CDR1 and CDR2: SNHLY and FYNNEI. The V gene lost 5 bases and the J gene lost 4 bases, with 14 bases spanning the gap. There are 15 residues in the CDR3. CDR3: CASSRDTQSTGELFF. Here the CDR3 DNA reads TGTGCCAGCAGTAGGGACACCCAGTCCACCGGGGAGCTGTTTTTT.